This T cell receptor (beta chain) was sequenced for a study of blood T cell repertoires in COVID-19. Turning to the study itself: T cells, B-cell-depleted T cells, or PBMCs provided the cDNA or gDNA that served as material.

Trimming took 5 bases from V and 0 from J, leaving 8 bases between them. This CDR3 is built from 13 residues. From germline, CDR1 is SGHRS and CDR2 YFSETQ. In the original analysis: Cell counts per sample came from amplifying reference gene primers. Using immunoSEQ multiplex PCR, the repertoire was profiled, and TCRdb retains in-frame clones only, with some absent. The V and J calls and the clone size are those of that table, but D and trimming were determined from the DNA. The data hold some 270,000 clones, with around 86% observed a single time. The J gene is TRBJ1-1, the V gene TRBV5-1; unclear D gene. Sequences were obtained from peripheral blood. The TCR comes from a woman aged 55 to 70 who had recovered from COVID-19. The CDR3 region has the DNA TGCGCCAGCAGGACGACACTGAACACTGAAGCTTTCTTT. It codes for CASRTTLNTEAFF.